There are a few counts of the clone carrying this T cell receptor beta chain. This entry comes from a study of control samples from healthy donors and cancer patients. The CDR3 loop spans 15 amino acids. The trim removed 4 bases at V and 7 bases at J, leaving 3 bases unmatched. Germline V gene lookup returns CDR1 ENHRY and CDR2 SYGVKD. Generated by immunoSEQ multiplex PCR, the TCRdb table keeps only in-frame clones and is missing some. This sample has about 120,000 clones, with about 91% found just once. The sequenced material came from blood. The V call is TRBV10-3, the J call TRBJ2-3; 15 bases are shared with TRBD2. This receptor was identified in a man aged 35-49 years in good health. The CDR3 bases are TGTGCCATCAGTGGGGGACTAGCGGGGGGAAATACGCAGTATTTT. Amino acids: CAISGGLAGGNTQYF.